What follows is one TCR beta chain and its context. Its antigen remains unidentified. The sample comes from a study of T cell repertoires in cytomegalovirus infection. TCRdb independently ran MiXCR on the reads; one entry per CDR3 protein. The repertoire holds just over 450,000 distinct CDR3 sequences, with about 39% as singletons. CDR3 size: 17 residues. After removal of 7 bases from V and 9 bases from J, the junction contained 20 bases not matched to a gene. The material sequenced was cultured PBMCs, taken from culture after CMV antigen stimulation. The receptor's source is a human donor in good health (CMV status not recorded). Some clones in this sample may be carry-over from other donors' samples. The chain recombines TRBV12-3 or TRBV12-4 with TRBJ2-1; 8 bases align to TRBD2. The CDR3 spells CASKPRGVAGGEGEQFF. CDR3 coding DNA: TGTGCCAGCAAACCCCGCGGGGTGGCGGGAGGAGAGGGTGAGCAGTTCTTC.